The source of this TCR beta chain is a study of identical twins. Study-level results: Cross-sectional statistics, not tracking of the same donors, supported the conclusions.

This clonotype was seen a handful of times. What it binds is not known. TCRdb re-called the 5' RACE reads with MiXCR, one entry per CDR3 protein. The table lists fewer than 250,000 distinct CDR3 sequences, less than 10% of them singletons. The germline gives CDR1 SNHLY, CDR2 FYNNEI. This CDR3 spans 13 amino acids. Deletions cut 6 bases from V and 0 bases from J, with 8 bases between. Source material: memory (CD45RO+) T cells sorted from blood. This clonotype originated in a woman between 18 and 29 years old in good health. The J gene is TRBJ2-5, the V gene TRBV2; unclear D gene. CDR3 sequence (DNA): TGTGCCAGCAGCACGCAGTACCAAGAGACCCAGTACTTC. Its protein product is CASSTQYQETQYF.